This T cell receptor (beta chain) was obtained from a study of CD8 T cells in Susac syndrome. Germline V gene sequence: CDR1 MNHNY, CDR2 SVGAGI (reference sequence). V lost 11 bases, J lost 0 bases, and 11 bases lay in between. The CDR3 loop spans 13 amino acids. Reverse transcription of roughly 0.5 to 1 ug RNA was performed with random hexamers. It was immunoSEQ multiplex PCR that amplified TCR beta CDR3 across 54 Vbeta and 13 Jbeta. TCRdb passed the immunoSEQ multiplex PCR reads through MiXCR, listing each CDR3 protein once. The sample contains about 250,000 distinct CDR3 sequences, roughly 93% of which appear only once. Those who served as multiple sclerosis controls were treatment-naive patients with stable or active relapsing-remitting disease. Negative isolation yielded CD4+ and CD8+ T cells, and FACS enriched TEMRA cells.

The TCR comes from a human donor with multiple sclerosis. This chain joins TRBV6-6 and TRBJ1-5, with D possibly matching TRBD1 (5 bases). Sequenced input: CD4+ T cells from PBMCs. The CDR3 DNA is TGTGCCTGCGGACATGTTAGCAATCAGCCCCAGCATTTT. Translation gives CACGHVSNQPQHF.